The 14 T cell receptor beta chains listed next were all sequenced from one sample in a study of blood T cell repertoires in COVID-19. Profiled with immunoSEQ multiplex PCR; TCRdb holds only in-frame clones, not every one. The sample lists 75,000 to 80,000 clones; about four fifths were seen once. Material for sequencing was peripheral blood. The receptors shown here come from a woman aged 55-75 years with acute or convalescent COVID-19.

This clone rates as medium-sized. This sequence joins TRBV4-2 and TRBJ2-3; possibly TRBD2 for D (5 bases). The CDR3 consists of 15 residues. Germline CDR1 LGHNA, CDR2 YNFKEQ. The ends were cut back, 0 bases at V and 2 bases at J, with 9 bases in the middle. The CDR3 coding sequence is TGTGCCAGCAGCCAAGATCTCGGGAACACAGATACGCAGTATTTT. Encoded protein: CASSQDLGNTDTQYF.

The V and J genes are TRBV5-1 and TRBJ1-1; 12 nucleotides align to TRBD1. The CDR3 contains 16 residues. Unmatched junction bases numbered 6, after V lost 6 bases and J lost 0 bases. The germline V gene encodes CDR1 SGHRS and CDR2 YFSETQ. The chain's CDR3 is CASIPGTGGLNTEAFF. The DNA for the CDR3 is TGCGCCAGCATTCCCGGGACAGGGGGCTTGAACACTGAAGCTTTCTTT.

The chain couples TRBV7-2 to TRBJ2-7; 10 bases map to TRBD2. CDR1 and CDR2 from the germline V gene are SGHTA and FQGNSA. There are 16 residues in the CDR3. The J segment lost 4 bases and the V segment lost 1 base, leaving 7 bases of the junction unmatched. CDR3 bases: TGTGCCAGCAGCTTAGACTCGGGACTAGCGACTTACGAGCAGTACTTC. Amino acid sequence: CASSLDSGLATYEQYF.

The chain uses TRBV6-5 and TRBJ1-2, with TRBD1 matching over 7 bases. CDR3 size: 13 residues. V lost 7 bases to trimming and J lost 2 bases; unmatched junction nucleotides: 4. Germline V gene data show CDR1 as MNHEY and CDR2 as SVGAGI. The CDR3 protein is CASKQTGNYGYTF. The CDR3 nucleotides read TGTGCCAGCAAACAGACAGGGAACTATGGCTACACCTTC.

V is TRBV13 and J is TRBJ2-7, with TRBD2 matching 7 bases. Germline V gene sequence: CDR1 PRHDT, CDR2 FYEKMQ (reference sequence). V was clipped by 8 bases and J by 3 bases; unmatched bases: 4. The CDR3 is 12 amino acids. For the CDR3, the DNA is TGTGCCAGCGGGCGGGAGCACTACGAGCAGTACTTC. Its protein product is CASGREHYEQYF.

This rearrangement joins TRBV11-3 to TRBJ2-5; possible D gene TRBD2, 6 bases. V shed 1 base and J shed 4 bases, with 19 bases lying between them. Per germline, CDR1 SGHNT and CDR2 YENEEA. The CDR3 consists of 17 residues. CDR3 residues: CASSLVGFGDGGETQYF. The CDR3 DNA is TGTGCCAGCAGCTTAGTGGGTTTCGGGGACGGGGGAGAGACCCAGTACTTC.

The CDR3 here is CASTLGLAGTYEQYF. For the CDR3, the DNA is TGTGCCAGTACCCTGGGACTAGCGGGGACCTACGAGCAGTACTTC. V usage is TRBV19 and J usage is TRBJ2-7, with 13 bases identical to TRBD2. The CDR3 totals 15 residues. Germline CDR1 and CDR2: LNHDA and SQIVND (reference sequence). V lost 7 bases and J lost 2; bases outside the gene matches: 5.

A single count supports this clone. The chain is built from TRBV3-1 (or the pseudogene TRBV3-2) and TRBJ2-1; a weak D match, TRBD2 (6 bases). Germline CDR1 is LGHDT and CDR2 is YNNKEL (reference sequence). The V end lost 0 bases, the J end lost 4 bases, and 19 bases lay between the germline ends. This CDR3 has 18 amino acids. CDR3 sequence: CASSQESRRTNMYNEQFF. The CDR3 nucleotides read TGTGCCAGCAGCCAAGAATCTAGGCGGACTAATATGTACAATGAGCAGTTCTTC.

The chain is built from TRBV5-6 and TRBJ1-1; maybe TRBD1 (5 bases). Trimming removed 2 bases from V and 10 bases from J, with 12 bases in between. The CDR3 runs 12 residues. Germline CDR1 SGHDT, CDR2 YYEEEE. CDR3: CASSFLLGGAFF. The CDR3 DNA sequence: TGTGCCAGCAGCTTTCTTCTGGGGGGAGCTTTCTTT. Based on the CDR3 plus reference TRBV5-6 and TRBJ1-1, the full variable domain is DAGVTQSPTHLIKTRGQQVTLRCSPKSGHDTVSWYQQALGQGPQFIFQYYEEEERQRGNFPDRFSGHQFPNYSSELNVNALLLGDSALYLCASSFLLGGAFFGQGTRLTVV.

This chain connects TRBV2 to TRBJ2-7, with a weak D call TRBD2 (6 bases). Germline V gene lookup returns CDR1 SNHLY and CDR2 FYNNEI. Trimming left V 10 bases short and J 5 bases short, with 18 bases between. This CDR3 comprises 13 residues. CDR3 region: CATSVRGGNEQYV. The CDR3 nucleotides are TGTGCCACTTCGGTTCGTGGGGGGAACGAGCAGTACGTC.

The chain couples TRBV11-3 to TRBJ2-2; 10 nucleotides agree with TRBD2. Germline V gene data show CDR1 as SGHNT and CDR2 as YENEEA. The junction had 3 bases not matched to a gene; V was cut back by 3 bases and J by 2 bases. The CDR3 length is 16 residues. CDR3 DNA: TGTGCCAGCAGCTTTAGGACTAGCGGAAACACCGGGGAGCTGTTTTTT. Translating it yields CASSFRTSGNTGELFF.

The chain employs TRBV4-2 and TRBJ1-1, with D possibly TRBD1 on 6 matching bases. With 0 bases removed from V and 7 bases from J, the gap between germline ends came to 21 bases. The CDR3 sequence is 17 residues long. Per germline, CDR1 LGHNA and CDR2 YNFKEQ. The CDR3 here is CASSQDPLGQTSYEAFF. In nucleotides, the CDR3 is TGTGCCAGCAGCCAAGACCCCCTTGGACAGACTTCGTATGAAGCTTTCTTT.

This sequence joins TRBV6-2 or TRBV6-3 and TRBJ2-4, with 13 bases lining up with TRBD2. V gave up 1 base and J gave up 4 bases; unmatched junction bases: 1. CDR1 is MNHEY, CDR2 SVGEGT, per germline. CDR3 length: 16 residues. In nucleotides, the CDR3 is TGTGCCAGCAGTTACTTACTAGCGGGGGGGAAAAACATTCAGTACTTC. Its protein product is CASSYLLAGGKNIQYF.

The V gene is TRBV5-1, the J gene TRBJ1-4; 8 positions match TRBD1. The germline gives CDR1 SGHRS, CDR2 YFSETQ. This CDR3 comprises 13 residues. With 6 bases clipped from V and 8 bases from J, the junction kept 6 bases outside the gene matches. DNA of the CDR3: TGCGCCAGCACCCCTGGACAGGGAGAAAAACTGTTTTTT. Translating gives CASTPGQGEKLFF.